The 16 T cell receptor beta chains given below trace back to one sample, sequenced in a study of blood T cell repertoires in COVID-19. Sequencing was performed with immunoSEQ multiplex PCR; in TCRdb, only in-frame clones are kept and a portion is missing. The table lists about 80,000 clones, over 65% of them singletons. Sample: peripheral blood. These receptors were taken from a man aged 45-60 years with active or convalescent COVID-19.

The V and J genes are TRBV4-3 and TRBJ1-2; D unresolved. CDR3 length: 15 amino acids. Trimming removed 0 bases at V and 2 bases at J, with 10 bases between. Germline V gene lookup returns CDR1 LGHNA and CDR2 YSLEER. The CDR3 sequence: CASSQDLAQNYGYTF. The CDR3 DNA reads TGCGCCAGCAGCCAAGATCTGGCACAGAACTATGGCTACACCTTC.

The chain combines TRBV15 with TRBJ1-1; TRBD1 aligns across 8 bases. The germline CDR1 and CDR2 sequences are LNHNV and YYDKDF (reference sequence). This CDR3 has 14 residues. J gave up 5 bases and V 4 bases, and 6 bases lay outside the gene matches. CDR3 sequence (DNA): TGTGCCACCAGCATAGACAGGGGTAAAACTGAAGCTTTCTTT. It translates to CATSIDRGKTEAFF.

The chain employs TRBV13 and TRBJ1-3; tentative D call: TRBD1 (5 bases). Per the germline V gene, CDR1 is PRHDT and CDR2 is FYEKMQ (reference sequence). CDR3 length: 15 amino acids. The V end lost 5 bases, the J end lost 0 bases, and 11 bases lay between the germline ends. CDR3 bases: TGTGCCAGCAGCAACCAGACAGTCTCTGGAAACACCATATATTTT. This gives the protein CASSNQTVSGNTIYF.

Here the CDR3 reads CATSDQTRATGELFF. In nucleotides, the CDR3 is TGTGCCACCAGTGATCAAACGAGGGCCACCGGGGAGCTGTTTTTT. The V and J genes are TRBV24-1 and TRBJ2-2; D might be TRBD2 (5 bases). The CDR3 totals 15 residues. Per germline, CDR1 KGHDR and CDR2 SFDVKD. V was cut by 3 bases and J by 4 bases, with 11 bases left in between.

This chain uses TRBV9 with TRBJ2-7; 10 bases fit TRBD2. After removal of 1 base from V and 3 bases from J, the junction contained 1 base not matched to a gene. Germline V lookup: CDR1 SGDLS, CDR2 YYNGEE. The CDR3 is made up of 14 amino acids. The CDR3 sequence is CASSVTSGDYEQYF. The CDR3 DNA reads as TGTGCCAGCAGCGTAACTAGCGGGGACTACGAGCAGTACTTC.

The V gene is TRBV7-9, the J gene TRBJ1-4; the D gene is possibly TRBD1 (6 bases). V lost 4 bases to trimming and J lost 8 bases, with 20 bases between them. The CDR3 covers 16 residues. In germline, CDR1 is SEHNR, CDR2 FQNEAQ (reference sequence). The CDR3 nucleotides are TGTGCCAGCAGCTACCCCGTCGGGCAGGGACAAGAAAAACTGTTTTTT. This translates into CASSYPVGQGQEKLFF.

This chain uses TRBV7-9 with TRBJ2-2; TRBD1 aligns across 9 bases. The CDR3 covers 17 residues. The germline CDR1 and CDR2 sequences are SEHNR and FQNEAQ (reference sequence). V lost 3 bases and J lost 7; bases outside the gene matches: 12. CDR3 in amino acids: CASSLRTGAQSGGELFF. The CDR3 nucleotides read TGTGCCAGCAGCTTGAGGACAGGGGCACAAAGTGGCGGGGAGCTGTTTTTT.

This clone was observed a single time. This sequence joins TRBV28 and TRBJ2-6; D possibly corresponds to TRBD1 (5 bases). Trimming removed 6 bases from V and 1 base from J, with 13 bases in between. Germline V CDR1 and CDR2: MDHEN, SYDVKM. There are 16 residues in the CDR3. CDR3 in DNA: TGTGCCAGCAGCAAAGACAGTACATCTGGGGCCAACGTCCTGACTTTC. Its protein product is CASSKDSTSGANVLTF. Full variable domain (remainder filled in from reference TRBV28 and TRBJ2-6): DVKVTQSSRYLVKRTGEKVFLECVQDMDHENMFWYRQDPGLGLRLIYFSYDVKMKEKGDIPEGYSVSREKKERFSLILESASTNQTSMYLCASSKDSTSGANVLTFGAGSRLTVL.

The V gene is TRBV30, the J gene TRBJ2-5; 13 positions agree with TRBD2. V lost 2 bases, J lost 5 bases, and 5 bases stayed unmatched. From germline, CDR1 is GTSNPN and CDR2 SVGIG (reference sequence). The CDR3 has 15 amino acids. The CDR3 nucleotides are TGTGCCTGGAGTCCTCGACTAGCGGGGGGTGAGACCCAGTACTTC. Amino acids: CAWSPRLAGGETQYF.

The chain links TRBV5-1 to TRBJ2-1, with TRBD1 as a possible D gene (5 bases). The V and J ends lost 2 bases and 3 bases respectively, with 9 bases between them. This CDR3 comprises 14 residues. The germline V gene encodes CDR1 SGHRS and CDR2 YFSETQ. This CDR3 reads CASSFSTGYNEQFF. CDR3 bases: TGCGCCAGCAGCTTCAGTACAGGCTACAATGAGCAGTTCTTC.

The CDR3 protein is CASSLIQGTGGVSSPLHF. Written as DNA, the CDR3 is TGTGCCAGCAGCTTGATTCAAGGGACGGGGGGGGTGAGTTCACCCCTCCACTTT. The rearrangement links TRBV7-4 to TRBJ1-6; D might be TRBD1 (5 bases). Trimming shortened V by 3 bases and J by 9 bases, and 24 bases separated the two germline ends. This CDR3 is built from 18 residues. The germline V gene has CDR1 SGHVT and CDR2 SQSDAQ.

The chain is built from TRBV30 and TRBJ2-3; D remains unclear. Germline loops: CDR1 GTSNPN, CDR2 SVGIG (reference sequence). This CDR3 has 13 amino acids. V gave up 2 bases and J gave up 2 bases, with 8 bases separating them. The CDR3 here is CAWSLSPTDTQYF. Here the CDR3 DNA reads TGTGCCTGGAGTCTTAGCCCCACAGATACGCAGTATTTT.

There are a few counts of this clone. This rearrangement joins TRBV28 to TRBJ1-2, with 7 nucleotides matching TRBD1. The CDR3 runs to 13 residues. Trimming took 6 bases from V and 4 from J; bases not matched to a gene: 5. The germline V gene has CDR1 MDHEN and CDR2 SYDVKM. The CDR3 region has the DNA TGTGCCAGCAGGCTAGGGACAGCCTATGGCTACACCTTC. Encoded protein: CASRLGTAYGYTF.

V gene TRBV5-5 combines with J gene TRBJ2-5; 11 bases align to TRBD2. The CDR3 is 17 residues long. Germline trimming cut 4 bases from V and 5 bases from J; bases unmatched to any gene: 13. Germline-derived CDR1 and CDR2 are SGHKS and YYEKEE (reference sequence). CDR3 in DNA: TGTGCCAGCAGCCCCTATAGCGGGGGGGCCCTCGGGGAGACCCAGTACTTC. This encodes CASSPYSGGALGETQYF.

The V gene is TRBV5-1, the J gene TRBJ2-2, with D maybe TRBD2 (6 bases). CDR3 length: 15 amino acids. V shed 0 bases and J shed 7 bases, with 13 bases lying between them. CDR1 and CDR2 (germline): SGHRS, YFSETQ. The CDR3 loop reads CASSLGVSGDGELFF. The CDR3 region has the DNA TGCGCCAGCAGCTTGGGAGTGTCGGGAGACGGGGAGCTGTTTTTT. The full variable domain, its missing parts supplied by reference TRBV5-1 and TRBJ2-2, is KAGVTQTPRYLIKTRGQQVTLSCSPISGHRSVSWYQQTPGQGLQFLFEYFSETQRNKGNFPGRFSGRQFSNSRSEMNVSTLELGDSALYLCASSLGVSGDGELFFGEGSRLTVL.

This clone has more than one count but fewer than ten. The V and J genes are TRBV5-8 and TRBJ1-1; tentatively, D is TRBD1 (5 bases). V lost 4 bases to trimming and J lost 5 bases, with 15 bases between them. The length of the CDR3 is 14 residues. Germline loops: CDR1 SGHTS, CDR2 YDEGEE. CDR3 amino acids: CASSPPGGWTEAFF. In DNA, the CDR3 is TGTGCCAGCAGCCCTCCCGGGGGGTGGACTGAAGCTTTCTTT.